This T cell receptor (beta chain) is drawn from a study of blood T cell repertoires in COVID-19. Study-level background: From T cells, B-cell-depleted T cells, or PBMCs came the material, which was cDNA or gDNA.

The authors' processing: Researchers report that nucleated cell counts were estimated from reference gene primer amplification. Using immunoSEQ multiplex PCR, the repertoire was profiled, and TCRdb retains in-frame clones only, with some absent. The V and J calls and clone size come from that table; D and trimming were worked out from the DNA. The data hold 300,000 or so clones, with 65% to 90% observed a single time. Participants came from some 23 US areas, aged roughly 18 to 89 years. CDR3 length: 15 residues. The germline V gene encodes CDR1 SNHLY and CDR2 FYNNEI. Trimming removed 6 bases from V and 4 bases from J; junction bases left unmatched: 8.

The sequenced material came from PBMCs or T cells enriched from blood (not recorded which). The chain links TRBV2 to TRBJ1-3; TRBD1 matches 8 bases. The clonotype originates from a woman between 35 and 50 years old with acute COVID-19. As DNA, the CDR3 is TGTGCCAGCAGCTTGGACAGGGTCATCGGAAACACCATATATTTT. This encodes CASSLDRVIGNTIYF.